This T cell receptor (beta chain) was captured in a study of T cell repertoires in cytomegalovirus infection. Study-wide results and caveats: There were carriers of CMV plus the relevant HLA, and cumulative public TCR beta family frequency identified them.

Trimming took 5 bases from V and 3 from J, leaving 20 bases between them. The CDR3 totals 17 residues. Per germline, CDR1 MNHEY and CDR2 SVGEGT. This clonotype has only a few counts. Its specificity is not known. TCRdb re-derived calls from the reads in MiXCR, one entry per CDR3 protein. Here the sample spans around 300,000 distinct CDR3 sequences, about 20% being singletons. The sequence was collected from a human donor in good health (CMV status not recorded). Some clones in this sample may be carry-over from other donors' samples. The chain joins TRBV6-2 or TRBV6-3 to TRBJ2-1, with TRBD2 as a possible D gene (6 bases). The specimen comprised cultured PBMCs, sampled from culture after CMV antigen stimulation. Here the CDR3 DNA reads TGTGCCAGCAGTCGACCCCGCGGGGCGGTCTTCTACAATGAGCAGTTCTTC. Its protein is CASSRPRGAVFYNEQFF.